This entry describes one TCR beta chain. Those enrolled in Seattle joined during active infection and were followed longitudinally afterward. Germline V lookup: CDR1 LNHDA, CDR2 SQIVND (reference sequence). The CDR3 length is 15 residues. The V gene lost 3 bases and the J gene lost 0 bases, with 11 bases spanning the gap. The data were taken from a study of blood T cell repertoires in COVID-19. Study as a whole: Samples representing acute and convalescent COVID-19 were sourced from the United States, Italy and Spain.

Original data processing: Nucleated cell number was recorded as an estimate derived from reference gene primer amplification. Data came from immunoSEQ multiplex PCR; TCRdb stores just in-frame clones and leaves some out. D and trimming were read from the DNA, whereas the V and J calls and clone size are those reported in that table. The sample includes about 160,000 clones, about 85% seen only once; the top ten take approximately 6.9%. Sequenced: peripheral blood. The TCR comes from a man at least 80 years old with COVID-19, enrolled during active disease. The V and J genes are TRBV19 and TRBJ1-1, with D possibly matching TRBD1 (5 bases). CDR3 residues: CASSIGGAMNTEAFF. The CDR3 region has the DNA TGTGCCAGTAGTATCGGGGGAGCCATGAACACTGAAGCTTTCTTT.